Shown below are 8 T cell receptor beta chains from a single sample sequenced in a study of identical twins. A single record per CDR3 protein comes from TCRdb applying MiXCR to the 5' RACE reads. The table has 1.5 million to 2 million distinct CDR3 sequences, around a third seen once. What was sequenced was cord blood. The receptors originated from a newborn girl in good health.

J is TRBJ2-1 and V is TRBV5-1; 10 bases are shared with TRBD2. The CDR3 runs 13 residues. In germline, CDR1 is SGHRS, CDR2 YFSETQ. V lost 7 bases, J lost 8 bases, and 6 bases stayed unmatched. The CDR3 coding sequence is TGCGCCAGCGGGACTAGCGTTTTCGATGAGCAGTTCTTC. The encoded protein is CASGTSVFDEQFF.

The chain uses TRBV25-1 and TRBJ2-5; 10 nucleotides match TRBD2. Germline trimming cut 6 bases from V and 4 bases from J; bases unmatched to any gene: 8. Germline V gene lookup returns CDR1 MGHDK and CDR2 SYGVNS. The CDR3 loop spans 15 amino acids. CDR3 coding DNA: TGTGCCAGCAGCCCCCTAGCGGGGGAACCAGAGACCCAGTACTTC. It yields the protein CASSPLAGEPETQYF.

The chain has TRBV6-5 and TRBJ2-4, with 14 bases fitting TRBD2. The DNA end lines up better with TRBJ2-7; the J call may be wrong. The CDR3 is 18 amino acids. The germline V gene has CDR1 MNHEY and CDR2 SVGAGI. The CDR3 DNA sequence: TGTGCCAGCAGTTACTCCCCCGGGACTAGCGGGAGTAACTACGAGCAGTACTTC. Protein sequence: CASSYSPGTSGSNYEQYF.

The CDR3 coding sequence is TGTGCCAGCAGCAAATCGGACCGAAACTATGGCTACACCTTC. Amino acids: CASSKSDRNYGYTF. V is TRBV4-2 and J is TRBJ1-2, with D hard to call. Germline V gene lookup returns CDR1 LGHNA and CDR2 YNFKEQ. V was clipped by 5 bases and J by 2 bases, with 12 bases between them. This CDR3 is built from 14 residues.

V and J are TRBV20-1 and TRBJ1-1, with TRBD1 matching over 9 bases. Germline values: CDR1 DFQATT, CDR2 SNEGSKA (reference sequence). V was pared by 3 bases and J by 1 base, with 9 bases of the junction left unmatched. The length of the CDR3 is 16 residues. The chain's CDR3 is CSARNRGRRANTEAFF. CDR3 sequence (DNA): TGCAGTGCTAGGAACAGGGGGCGAAGGGCGAACACTGAAGCTTTCTTT.

Comment on this clonotype: This may be a read error: a much more frequent sequence differs by one nucleotide. The chain recombines TRBV6-6 with TRBJ2-7; 7 nucleotides line up with TRBD2. The CDR3 runs 11 residues. Germline V gene sequence: CDR1 MNHNY, CDR2 SVGAGI (reference sequence). With 5 bases clipped from V and 7 bases from J, the junction kept 2 bases outside the gene matches. The CDR3 bases are TGTGCCAGCAGTCGGGGGGATGAGCAGTACTTC. Translation: CASSRGDEQYF.

The chain is built from TRBV2 and TRBJ1-2, with 8 bases that match TRBD1. V trimming: 5 bases; J trimming: 4 bases; junction bases outside the gene matches: 6. The CDR3 runs to 14 residues. Per the germline V gene, CDR1 is SNHLY and CDR2 is FYNNEI. CDR3 nucleotides: TGTGCCAGCAGTACGCAAGGGACAGGCTATGGCTACACCTTC. Protein: CASSTQGTGYGYTF. Full variable domain (rest looked up from reference TRBV2 and TRBJ1-2): EPEVTQTPSHQVTQMGQEVILRCVPISNHLYFYWYRQILGQKVEFLVSFYNNEISEKSEIFDDQFSVERPDGSNFTLKIRSTKLEDSAMYFCASSTQGTGYGYTFGSGTRLTVV.

This chain links TRBV3-1 with TRBJ2-2; D is undetermined. V lost 3 bases and J 6 bases, leaving 2 bases between the germline ends. The CDR3 length is 11 residues. In germline, CDR1 is LGHDT, CDR2 YNNKEL (reference sequence). CDR3 sequence reads: CASSHPGELFF. The CDR3 coding sequence is TGTGCCAGCAGCCATCCCGGGGAGCTGTTTTTT.